The source of this T cell receptor (beta chain) is a study of blood T cells in healthy people across ages. Alongside a J-beta primer mix, a sample-barcoded 5' primer served in a second PCR lasting 7 to 11 cycles. Each single sample gave us at least 2.5 million CDR3-containing paired-end reads. TCRdb processed the 5' RACE reads anew with MiXCR; each CDR3 protein has one entry. The sample includes approximately 800,000 distinct CDR3 sequences, around half of them seen just once. V was clipped by 6 bases and J by 5 bases; unmatched bases: 9. The CDR3 runs to 14 residues. CDR1 is DFQATT, CDR2 SNEGSKA, per germline (reference sequence).

The sample consisted of blood. This receptor was taken from a man older than 75 in good health. The rearrangement links TRBV20-1 to TRBJ2-7; 11 nucleotides line up with TRBD1. The CDR3 region has the DNA TGCAGTGCCGCGTCAGGACAGGGGGCGAACGAGCAGTACTTC. Residues: CSAASGQGANEQYF.